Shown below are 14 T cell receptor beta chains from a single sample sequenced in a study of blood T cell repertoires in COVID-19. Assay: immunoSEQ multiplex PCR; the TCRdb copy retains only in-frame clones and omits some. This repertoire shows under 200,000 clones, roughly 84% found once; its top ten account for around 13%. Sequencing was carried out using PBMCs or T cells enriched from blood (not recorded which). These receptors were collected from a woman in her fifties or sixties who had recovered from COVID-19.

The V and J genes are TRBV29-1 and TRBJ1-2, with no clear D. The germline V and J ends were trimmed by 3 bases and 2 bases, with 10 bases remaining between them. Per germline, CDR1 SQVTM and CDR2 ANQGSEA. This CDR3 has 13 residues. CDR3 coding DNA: TGCAGCGTTGATAGGGAGGACAACTATGGCTACACCTTC. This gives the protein CSVDREDNYGYTF.

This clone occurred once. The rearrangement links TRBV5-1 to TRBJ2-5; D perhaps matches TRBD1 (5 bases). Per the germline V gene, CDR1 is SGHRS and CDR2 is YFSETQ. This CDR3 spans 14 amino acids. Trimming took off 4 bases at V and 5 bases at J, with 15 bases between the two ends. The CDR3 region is CASSNKGSGETQYF. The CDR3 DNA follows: TGCGCCAGCAGCAACAAGGGGTCAGGGGAGACCCAGTACTTC.

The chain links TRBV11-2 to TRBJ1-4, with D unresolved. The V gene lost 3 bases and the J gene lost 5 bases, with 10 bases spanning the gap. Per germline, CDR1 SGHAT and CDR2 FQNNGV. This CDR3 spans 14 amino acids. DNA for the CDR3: TGTGCCAGCAGCTTCCTAGGCCCGAATGAAAAACTGTTTTTT. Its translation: CASSFLGPNEKLFF.

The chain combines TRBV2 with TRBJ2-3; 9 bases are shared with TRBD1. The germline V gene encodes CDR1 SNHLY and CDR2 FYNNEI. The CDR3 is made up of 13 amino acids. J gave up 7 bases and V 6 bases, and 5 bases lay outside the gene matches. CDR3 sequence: CASREGTGNTQYF. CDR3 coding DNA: TGTGCCAGCAGGGAGGGGACAGGGAATACGCAGTATTTT.

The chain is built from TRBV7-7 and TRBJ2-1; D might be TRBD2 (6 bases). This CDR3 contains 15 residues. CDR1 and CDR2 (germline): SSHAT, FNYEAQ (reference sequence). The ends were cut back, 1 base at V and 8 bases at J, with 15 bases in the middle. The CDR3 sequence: CASSLGIGRGDEQFF. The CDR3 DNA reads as TGTGCCAGCAGCTTAGGGATCGGGAGAGGCGATGAGCAGTTCTTC.

The CDR3 nucleotides are TGTGCCAGCAGTGAAAGAGGGAATGAAAAACTGTTTTTT. This translates into CASSERGNEKLFF. This rearrangement joins TRBV6-1 to TRBJ1-4, with D uncertain. With 2 bases removed from V and 5 bases from J, the gap between germline ends came to 6 bases. Germline lookup yields CDR1 MNHNS and CDR2 SASEGT. The CDR3 sequence is 13 residues long.

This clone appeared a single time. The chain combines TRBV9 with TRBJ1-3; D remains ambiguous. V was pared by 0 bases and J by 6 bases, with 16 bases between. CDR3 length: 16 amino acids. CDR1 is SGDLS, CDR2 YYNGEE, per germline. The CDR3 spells CASSVDAGRSPNTIYF. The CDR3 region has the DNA TGTGCCAGCAGCGTAGATGCGGGGAGGTCCCCAAACACCATATATTTT.

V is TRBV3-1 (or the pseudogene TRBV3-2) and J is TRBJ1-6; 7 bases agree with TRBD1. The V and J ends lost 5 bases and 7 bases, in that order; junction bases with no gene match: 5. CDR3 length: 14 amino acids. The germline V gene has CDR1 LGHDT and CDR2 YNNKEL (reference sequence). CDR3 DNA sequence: TGTGCCAGCAGCTCCGGGACAGAGAATTCACCCCTCCACTTT. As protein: CASSSGTENSPLHF.

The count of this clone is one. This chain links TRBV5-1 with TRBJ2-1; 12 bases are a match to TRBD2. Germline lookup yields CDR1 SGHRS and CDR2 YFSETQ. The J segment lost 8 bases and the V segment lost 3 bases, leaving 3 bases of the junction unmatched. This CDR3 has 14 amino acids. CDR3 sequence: CASSWTSGNYEQFF. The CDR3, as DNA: TGCGCCAGCAGCTGGACTAGCGGGAATTATGAGCAGTTCTTC.

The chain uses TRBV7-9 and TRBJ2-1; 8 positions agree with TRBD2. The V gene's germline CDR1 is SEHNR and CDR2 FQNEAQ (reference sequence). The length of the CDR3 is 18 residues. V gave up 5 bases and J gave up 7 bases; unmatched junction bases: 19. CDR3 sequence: CASSRYSRLASLGNEQFF. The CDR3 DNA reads TGTGCCAGCAGCCGTTACTCCCGACTAGCGAGTCTTGGGAATGAGCAGTTCTTC.

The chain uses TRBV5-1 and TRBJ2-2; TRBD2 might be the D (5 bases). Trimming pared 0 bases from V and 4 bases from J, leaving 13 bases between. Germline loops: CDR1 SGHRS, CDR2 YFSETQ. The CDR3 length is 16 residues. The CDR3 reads CASSLGVTRGTGELFF. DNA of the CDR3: TGCGCCAGCAGCTTGGGGGTCACTCGGGGCACCGGGGAGCTGTTTTTT.

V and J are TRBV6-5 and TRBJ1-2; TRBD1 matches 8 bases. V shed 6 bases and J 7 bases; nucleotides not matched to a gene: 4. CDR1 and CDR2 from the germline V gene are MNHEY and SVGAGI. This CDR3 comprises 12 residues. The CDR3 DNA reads TGTGCCAGCAGGCGGACAGGGACTGGCTACACCTTC. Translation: CASRRTGTGYTF.

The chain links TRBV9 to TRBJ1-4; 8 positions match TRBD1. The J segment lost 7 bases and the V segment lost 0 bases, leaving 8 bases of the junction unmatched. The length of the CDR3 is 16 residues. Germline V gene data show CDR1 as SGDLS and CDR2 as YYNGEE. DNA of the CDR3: TGTGCCAGCAGCGTAGGGCCGGACAGGGAAATTGAAAAACTGTTTTTT. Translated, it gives CASSVGPDREIEKLFF. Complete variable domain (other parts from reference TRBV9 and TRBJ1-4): DSGVTQTPKHLITATGQRVTLRCSPRSGDLSVYWYQQSLDQGLQFLIQYYNGEERAKGNILERFSAQQFPDLHSELNLSSLELGDSALYFCASSVGPDREIEKLFFGSGTQLSVL.

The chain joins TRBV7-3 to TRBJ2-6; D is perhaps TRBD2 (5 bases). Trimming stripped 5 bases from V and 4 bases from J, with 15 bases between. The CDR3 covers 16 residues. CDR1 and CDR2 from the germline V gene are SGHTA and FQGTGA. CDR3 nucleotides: TGTGCCAGCAGCGACCAAGTGAGGGCCGGGGCCAACGTCCTGACTTTC. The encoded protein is CASSDQVRAGANVLTF.